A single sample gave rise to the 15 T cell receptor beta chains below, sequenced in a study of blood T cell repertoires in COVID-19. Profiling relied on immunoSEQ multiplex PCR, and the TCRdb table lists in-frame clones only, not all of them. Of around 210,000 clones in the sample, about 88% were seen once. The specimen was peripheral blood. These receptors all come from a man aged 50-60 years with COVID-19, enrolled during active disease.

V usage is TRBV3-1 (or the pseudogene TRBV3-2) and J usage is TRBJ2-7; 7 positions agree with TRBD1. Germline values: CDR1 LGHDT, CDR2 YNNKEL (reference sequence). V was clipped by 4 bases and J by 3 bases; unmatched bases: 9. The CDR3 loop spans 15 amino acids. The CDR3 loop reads CASSPPTGAFYEQYF. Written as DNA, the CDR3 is TGTGCCAGCAGCCCACCCACAGGGGCCTTCTACGAGCAGTACTTC.

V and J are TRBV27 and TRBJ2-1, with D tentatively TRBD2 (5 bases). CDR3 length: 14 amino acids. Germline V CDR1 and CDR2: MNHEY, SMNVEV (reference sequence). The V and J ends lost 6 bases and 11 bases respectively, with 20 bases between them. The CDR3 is CASSYVTGKEKQFF. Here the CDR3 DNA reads TGTGCCAGCAGCTACGTTACGGGGAAGGAAAAGCAGTTCTTC.

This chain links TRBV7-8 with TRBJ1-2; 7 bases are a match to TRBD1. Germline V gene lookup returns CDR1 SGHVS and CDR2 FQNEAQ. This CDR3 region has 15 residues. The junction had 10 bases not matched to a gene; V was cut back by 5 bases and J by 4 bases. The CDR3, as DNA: TGTGCCAGCAGCCCCCCGGGACAGACGTCCTATGGCTACACCTTC. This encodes CASSPPGQTSYGYTF.

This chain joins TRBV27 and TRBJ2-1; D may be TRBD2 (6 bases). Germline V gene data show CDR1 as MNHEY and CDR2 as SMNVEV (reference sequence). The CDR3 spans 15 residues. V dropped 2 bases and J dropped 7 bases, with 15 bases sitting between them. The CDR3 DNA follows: TGTGCCAGCAGTTTACAATGGGACTTAGTTAATGAGCAGTTCTTC. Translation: CASSLQWDLVNEQFF.

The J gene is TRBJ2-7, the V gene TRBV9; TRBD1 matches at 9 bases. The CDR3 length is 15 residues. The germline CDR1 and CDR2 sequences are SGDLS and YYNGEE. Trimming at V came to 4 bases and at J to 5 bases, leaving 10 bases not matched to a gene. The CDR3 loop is CASSLGTGTFHEQYF. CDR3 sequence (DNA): TGTGCCAGCAGCCTAGGGACAGGGACCTTTCACGAGCAGTACTTC.

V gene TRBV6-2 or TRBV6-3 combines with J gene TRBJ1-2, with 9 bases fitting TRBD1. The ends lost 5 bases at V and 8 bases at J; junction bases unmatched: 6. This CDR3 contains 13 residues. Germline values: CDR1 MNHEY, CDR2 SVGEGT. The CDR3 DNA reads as TGTGCCAGCAGTCCGACAGGGGGTAGCGGCTACACCTTC. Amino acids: CASSPTGGSGYTF.

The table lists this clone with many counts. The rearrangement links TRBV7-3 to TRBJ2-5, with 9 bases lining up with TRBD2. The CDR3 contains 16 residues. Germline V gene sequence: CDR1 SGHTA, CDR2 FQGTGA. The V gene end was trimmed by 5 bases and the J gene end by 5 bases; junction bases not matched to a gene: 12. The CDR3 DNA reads TGTGCCAGCAGCCCCTCGGGCGGGGGGGCCTATGAGACCCAGTACTTC. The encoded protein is CASSPSGGGAYETQYF.

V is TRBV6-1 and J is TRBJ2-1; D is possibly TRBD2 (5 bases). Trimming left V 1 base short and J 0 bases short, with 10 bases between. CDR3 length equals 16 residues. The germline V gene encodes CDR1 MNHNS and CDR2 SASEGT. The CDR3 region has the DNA TGTGCCAGCAGTGAAGGAGAAGCGGACTCCTACAATGAGCAGTTCTTC. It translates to CASSEGEADSYNEQFF.

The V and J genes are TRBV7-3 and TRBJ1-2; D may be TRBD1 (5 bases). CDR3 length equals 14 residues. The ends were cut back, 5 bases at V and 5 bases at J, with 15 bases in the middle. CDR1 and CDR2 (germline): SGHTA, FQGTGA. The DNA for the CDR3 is TGTGCCAGCAGCGGGGCCGGGAGACCGTATGGCTACACCTTC. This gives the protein CASSGAGRPYGYTF. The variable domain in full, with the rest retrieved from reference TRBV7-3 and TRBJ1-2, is GAGVSQTPSNKVTEKGKYVELRCDPISGHTALYWYRQSLGQGPEFLIYFQGTGAADDSGLPNDRFFAVRPEGSVSTLKIQRTERGDSAVYLCASSGAGRPYGYTFGSGTRLTVV.

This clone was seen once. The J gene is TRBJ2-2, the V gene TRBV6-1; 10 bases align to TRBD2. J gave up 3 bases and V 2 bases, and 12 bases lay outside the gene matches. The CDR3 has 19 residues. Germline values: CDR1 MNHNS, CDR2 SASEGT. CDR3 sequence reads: CASSERGTSAQIYTGELFF. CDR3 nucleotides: TGTGCCAGCAGTGAAAGAGGGACTAGCGCTCAAATTTACACCGGGGAGCTGTTTTTT.

DNA for the CDR3: TGTGCCATCAGTGATACGGGGGGCATGAGCAATCAGCCCCAGCATTTT. This encodes CAISDTGGMSNQPQHF. The chain joins TRBV10-3 to TRBJ1-5; perhaps TRBD1 as D (6 bases). The CDR3 extends over 16 amino acids. CDR1 is ENHRY and CDR2 is SYGVKD in the germline V gene. The V end lost 3 bases, the J end lost 1 base, and 13 bases lay between the germline ends.

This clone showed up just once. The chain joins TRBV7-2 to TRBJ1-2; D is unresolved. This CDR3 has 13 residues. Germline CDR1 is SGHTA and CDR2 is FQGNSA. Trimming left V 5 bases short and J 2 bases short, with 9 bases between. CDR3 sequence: CASSRYMNYGYTF. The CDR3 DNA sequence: TGTGCCAGCAGCCGATACATGAACTATGGCTACACCTTC.

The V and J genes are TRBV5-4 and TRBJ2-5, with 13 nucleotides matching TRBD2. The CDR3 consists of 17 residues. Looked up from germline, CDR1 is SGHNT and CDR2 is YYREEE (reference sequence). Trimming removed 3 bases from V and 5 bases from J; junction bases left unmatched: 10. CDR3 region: CASSSIGLAGVGETQYF. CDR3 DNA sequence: TGTGCCAGCAGCTCGATAGGACTAGCGGGAGTAGGCGAGACCCAGTACTTC.

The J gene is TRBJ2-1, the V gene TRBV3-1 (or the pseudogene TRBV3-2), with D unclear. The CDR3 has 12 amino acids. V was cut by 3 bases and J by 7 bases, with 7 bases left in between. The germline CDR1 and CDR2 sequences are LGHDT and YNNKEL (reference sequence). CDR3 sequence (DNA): TGTGCCAGCAGCCATCGAACAAATGAGCAGTTCTTC. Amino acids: CASSHRTNEQFF.

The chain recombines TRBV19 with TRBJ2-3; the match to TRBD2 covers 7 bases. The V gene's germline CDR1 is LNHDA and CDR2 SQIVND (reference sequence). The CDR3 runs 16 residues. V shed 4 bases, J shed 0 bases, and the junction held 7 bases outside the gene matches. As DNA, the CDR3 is TGTGCCAGTAGTAATGGGGGGGTATGGAGCACAGATACGCAGTATTTT. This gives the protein CASSNGGVWSTDTQYF.